Presented here are 15 T cell receptor beta chains from one specimen sequenced in a study of vaccination and CD4 T cells after COVID-19. Documented treatment: roughly 11-day PBMC culture with coronavirus spike peptide pools or control peptides (ViraFEST assay). The assay that was used to sequence DNA from cultured CD4+ T cells was the Oncomine TCR Beta short-read assay. TCRdb redid the calling of the PCR reads with MiXCR, one entry per CDR3 protein. The repertoire consists of about 14,000 distinct CDR3 sequences, with about 30% occurring once and the leading ten covering 10%. These receptors lack a known antigen. The input for sequencing was CD4+ T cells from blood, cultured in vitro, taken after SARS-CoV-2 vaccination. The receptors were gathered from a human donor who had recovered from COVID-19.

This clonotype showed up just a few times. V gene TRBV9 combines with J gene TRBJ2-1; 7 positions agree with TRBD2. This CDR3 comprises 16 residues. Trimming cost V 2 bases and J 5 bases; bases outside gene matches: 10. The germline V gene encodes CDR1 SGDLS and CDR2 YYNGEE. The DNA of the CDR3 is TGTGCCAGCAGCGTCCGCCGGGGGGAGTGGGACAATGAGCAGTTCTTC. Translating it yields CASSVRRGEWDNEQFF.

The chain employs TRBV20-1 and TRBJ2-7; D perhaps matches TRBD2 (5 bases). This CDR3 contains 15 residues. V lost 0 bases, J lost 2 bases, and 14 bases lay in between. CDR1 DFQATT and CDR2 SNEGSKA come from the germline V gene (reference sequence). The CDR3 region has the DNA TGCAGTGCTAGAGACGGACTCTCGAACCCCTACGAGCAGTACTTC. It is translated as CSARDGLSNPYEQYF.

The gene calls are TRBV2 and TRBJ2-3; maybe TRBD1 (5 bases). With 8 bases removed from V and 0 bases from J, the gap between germline ends came to 12 bases. There are 14 residues in the CDR3. The V gene's germline CDR1 is SNHLY and CDR2 FYNNEI. CDR3 amino acids: CASVRTFSTDTQYF. The CDR3 DNA is TGTGCCAGCGTCCGGACATTCAGCACAGATACGCAGTATTTT.

The chain combines TRBV27 with TRBJ2-4, with 9 nucleotides matching TRBD2. Losses at the gene ends were 5 bases for V and 0 bases for J; bases not matched to a gene: 14. The germline CDR1 and CDR2 sequences are MNHEY and SMNVEV (reference sequence). The CDR3 length is 19 residues. The CDR3 region is CASSPSLAGPWEAKNIQYF. In DNA, the CDR3 is TGTGCCAGCAGTCCGTCACTAGCGGGCCCCTGGGAAGCCAAAAACATTCAGTACTTC.

The V gene is TRBV7-9, the J gene TRBJ1-2; D is unresolved. This CDR3 region has 16 residues. The V and J ends lost 7 bases and 3 bases respectively, with 21 bases between them. Germline assignment: CDR1 SEHNR and CDR2 FQNEAQ (reference sequence). The CDR3 DNA reads as TGTGCCAGCACCCACCCTGACTTGAACAGCGACTATGGCTACACCTTC. Translated, it gives CASTHPDLNSDYGYTF.

By proportion, this clonotype is medium-sized. CDR3 sequence: CSAGGGLSNQPQHF. The CDR3 region has the DNA TGCAGTGCTGGAGGGGGCTTGAGCAATCAGCCCCAGCATTTT. The chain uses TRBV20-1 and TRBJ1-5; 7 bases align to TRBD1. The CDR3 is 14 amino acids. Germline V lookup: CDR1 DFQATT, CDR2 SNEGSKA (reference sequence). Trimming removed 5 bases from V and 1 base from J; junction bases left unmatched: 5.

This clonotype occurred a few times. This chain connects TRBV20-1 to TRBJ2-5, with 7 bases matching TRBD1. Germline V lookup: CDR1 DFQATT, CDR2 SNEGSKA (reference sequence). CDR3 length equals 12 residues. The J segment lost 5 bases and the V segment lost 7 bases, leaving 7 bases of the junction unmatched. CDR3 loop: CSEYRGDETQYF. CDR3 bases: TGCAGTGAATACAGGGGAGACGAGACCCAGTACTTC.

The chain recombines TRBV20-1 with TRBJ2-1, with a possible D match to TRBD2 (6 bases). The CDR3 runs to 14 residues. Germline CDR1 DFQATT, CDR2 SNEGSKA (reference sequence). Trimming took off 4 bases at V and 7 bases at J, with 17 bases between the two ends. CDR3 sequence: CSAIFGASVNEQFF. The CDR3 region has the DNA TGCAGTGCTATTTTTGGTGCTAGCGTGAATGAGCAGTTCTTC.

This clonotype showed up just a few times. V is TRBV11-2 and J is TRBJ2-7; 7 nucleotides align to TRBD2. The CDR3 runs 15 residues. V lost 6 bases, J lost 6 bases, and 14 bases stayed unmatched. CDR1 and CDR2 (germline): SGHAT, FQNNGV. CDR3 sequence: CASRGYRTSRGEQYF. In DNA, the CDR3 is TGTGCCAGCAGGGGATACCGGACTAGTAGGGGCGAGCAGTACTTC.

This chain connects TRBV27 to TRBJ2-4; tentative D call: TRBD1 (6 bases). Trimming took off 5 bases at V and 1 base at J, with 21 bases between the two ends. This CDR3 is built from 18 residues. Germline loops: CDR1 MNHEY, CDR2 SMNVEV (reference sequence). The CDR3 DNA follows: TGTGCCAGCAGTATAACGTCAGGGGTTGCCGGGGCCAAAAACATTCAGTACTTC. This encodes CASSITSGVAGAKNIQYF.

The chain links TRBV9 to TRBJ2-1, with D tentatively TRBD2 (5 bases). Between the trimmed V and J ends, which lost 4 bases and 7 bases, there was a span of 15 bases. The CDR3 totals 14 residues. Per the germline V gene, CDR1 is SGDLS and CDR2 is YYNGEE. The CDR3 protein is CASSLSDYKNEQFF. The CDR3 nucleotides are TGTGCCAGCAGCCTCTCAGACTACAAGAATGAGCAGTTCTTC.

The chain has TRBV5-1 and TRBJ1-1; TRBD1 might be the D (5 bases). The CDR3 is 16 amino acids. Trimming cost V 3 bases and J 5 bases, with 20 bases left between them. Looked up from germline, CDR1 is SGHRS and CDR2 is YFSETQ. CDR3 in DNA: TGCGCCAGCAGCTGGAGCCCCTTACAGGCAGGTACTGAAGCTTTCTTT. Protein: CASSWSPLQAGTEAFF. Together with reference TRBV5-1 and TRBJ1-1, the CDR3 gives the full variable domain: KAGVTQTPRYLIKTRGQQVTLSCSPISGHRSVSWYQQTPGQGLQFLFEYFSETQRNKGNFPGRFSGRQFSNSRSEMNVSTLELGDSALYLCASSWSPLQAGTEAFFGQGTRLTVV.

There are a few counts of this clonotype. The chain joins TRBV20-1 to TRBJ2-1, with D perhaps matching TRBD2 (6 bases). V was pared by 5 bases and J by 5 bases, with 13 bases between. This CDR3 region has 13 residues. Per germline, CDR1 DFQATT and CDR2 SNEGSKA (reference sequence). In DNA form, the CDR3 reads TGCAGTGCTCCCCCGGGACTTCACAATGAGCAGTTCTTC. It encodes CSAPPGLHNEQFF.

In its sample, this clonotype was seen a few times. This sequence joins TRBV20-1 and TRBJ2-3; D may match TRBD1 or TRBD2 (5 bases each). Deletions cut 0 bases from V and 6 bases from J, with 19 bases between. The germline V gene has CDR1 DFQATT and CDR2 SNEGSKA (reference sequence). The length of the CDR3 is 16 residues. CDR3 region: CSARDPGPRSWDTQYF. As DNA, the CDR3 is TGCAGTGCTAGAGATCCGGGGCCGCGGTCCTGGGATACGCAGTATTTT.

This chain links TRBV20-1 with TRBJ1-4; 8 nucleotides align to TRBD1. Germline CDR1 DFQATT, CDR2 SNEGSKA (reference sequence). J lost 3 bases, V lost 3 bases, and 12 bases had no gene match. The CDR3 extends over 17 amino acids. The CDR3 DNA reads as TGCAGTGCTAGGAACCCACCGGACAGGGATCCTAATGAAAAACTGTTTTTT. Its protein is CSARNPPDRDPNEKLFF.